The 8 T cell receptor beta chains below were found in one sample sequenced in a study of control samples from healthy donors and cancer patients. Using immunoSEQ multiplex PCR, the repertoire was profiled, and TCRdb retains in-frame clones only, with some absent. The sample yields around 170,000 clones, 88% seen once. The sequenced sample consisted of blood. The origin of the receptors is a woman in her 30s in good health.

The chain combines TRBV6-5 with TRBJ2-1; 9 positions agree with TRBD2. The trim removed 7 bases at V and 3 bases at J, leaving 4 bases unmatched. This CDR3 has 14 amino acids. Germline-derived CDR1 and CDR2 are MNHEY and SVGAGI. Here the CDR3 DNA reads TGTGCCAGCATGAGGACTAGCGTCTACAATGAGCAGTTCTTC. Amino acid sequence: CASMRTSVYNEQFF.

The chain combines TRBV7-9 with TRBJ1-2; possibly TRBD1 for D (5 bases). Trimming stripped 5 bases from V and 4 bases from J, with 14 bases between. From germline, CDR1 is SEHNR and CDR2 FQNEAQ (reference sequence). This CDR3 has 14 amino acids. The CDR3 reads CASSPPGPFYGYTF. CDR3 DNA: TGTGCCAGCAGCCCCCCGGGGCCCTTCTATGGCTACACCTTC. Supplemented by reference TRBV7-9 and TRBJ1-2, the full variable domain reads DTGVSQNPRHKITKRGQNVTFRCDPISEHNRLYWYRQTLGQGPEFLTYFQNEAQLEKSRLLSDRFSAERPKGSFSTLEIQRTEQGDSAMYLCASSPPGPFYGYTFGSGTRLTVV.

In its sample, this clone was seen once. The chain is built from TRBV15 and TRBJ2-5; 9 positions agree with TRBD1. This CDR3 comprises 14 residues. Looked up from germline, CDR1 is LNHNV and CDR2 is YYDKDF (reference sequence). J gave up 5 bases and V 4 bases, and 5 bases lay outside the gene matches. Here the CDR3 reads CATSKTDRGETQYF. CDR3 in DNA: TGTGCCACCAGCAAAACGGACAGGGGTGAGACCCAGTACTTC.

There are a few counts of this clone. This rearrangement joins TRBV7-9 to TRBJ1-2; no firm D call. The CDR3 is 14 residues long. Germline V lookup: CDR1 SEHNR, CDR2 FQNEAQ (reference sequence). Between the trimmed V and J ends, which lost 1 base and 2 bases, there was a span of 8 bases. The CDR3 protein is CASSLGTGNYGYTF. CDR3 sequence (DNA): TGTGCCAGCAGCTTAGGGACGGGGAACTATGGCTACACCTTC.

V usage is TRBV18 and J usage is TRBJ1-6; D is possibly TRBD1 (5 bases). CDR1 is KGHSH and CDR2 is LQKENI in the germline V gene. Trimming left V 3 bases short and J 9 bases short, with 9 bases between. The CDR3 contains 13 residues. Here the CDR3 DNA reads TGTGCCAGCTCACCGCAGGGTGGTTCACCCCTCCACTTT. Encoded protein: CASSPQGGSPLHF.

The chain carries TRBV19 and TRBJ2-1; TRBD1 is a possible D gene (5 bases). Trimming took 0 bases from V and 0 from J, leaving 15 bases between them. The CDR3 has 18 amino acids. Germline loops: CDR1 LNHDA, CDR2 SQIVND (reference sequence). DNA for the CDR3: TGTGCCAGTAGTATAGACTTTTGGACACTCAGCTCCTACAATGAGCAGTTCTTC. Translated, it gives CASSIDFWTLSSYNEQFF.

The V and J genes are TRBV27 and TRBJ2-2; TRBD2 matches at 9 bases. V trimming: 2 bases; J trimming: 7 bases; junction bases outside the gene matches: 8. The germline gives CDR1 MNHEY, CDR2 SMNVEV (reference sequence). The CDR3 has 16 amino acids. CDR3 residues: CASSLTAGGFLGELFF. The CDR3 nucleotides are TGTGCCAGCAGTTTAACAGCGGGAGGTTTTCTCGGGGAGCTGTTTTTT.

This clone was counted a single time. The chain is built from TRBV27 and TRBJ1-2; perhaps TRBD1 as D (6 bases). The germline V gene encodes CDR1 MNHEY and CDR2 SMNVEV (reference sequence). CDR3 size: 14 residues. Trimming took off 6 bases at V and 5 bases at J, with 16 bases between the two ends. CDR3 residues: CASRPRGGRYGYTF. The CDR3 DNA reads as TGTGCCAGCAGACCCCGGGGGGGCAGATATGGCTACACCTTC.